The 29 T cell receptor beta chains below come from one sample, sequenced in a study of cytomegalovirus exposure and HLA in healthy donors. The PCR had 60 Vbeta and 13 Jbeta primers. Assay: immunoSEQ multiplex PCR; the TCRdb copy retains only in-frame clones and omits some. This sample has about 65,000 clones, with approximately 67% found just once. Material: PBMCs. Source of these receptors: a man younger than 40 in good health and CMV-seronegative.

The chain recombines TRBV6-6 with TRBJ1-3; 9 positions agree with TRBD1. The CDR3 is 15 residues long. Trimming took 0 bases from V and 3 from J; bases not matched to a gene: 0. Germline loops: CDR1 MNHNY, CDR2 SVGAGI (reference sequence). The DNA of the CDR3 is TGTGCCAGCAGTTACTCGACAGGGGGTGGAAACACCATATATTTT. Protein: CASSYSTGGGNTIYF.

In its sample, this clone was seen once. The V call is TRBV4-1, the J call TRBJ2-5; 8 bases are shared with TRBD2. The assigned J gene may be wrong: the sequence end matches TRBJ2-7 better. The CDR3 length is 15 residues. Looked up from germline, CDR1 is MGHRA and CDR2 is YSYEKL. In DNA form, the CDR3 reads TGCGCCAGCAGCCAAATAGCGGGGAGCTCCTACGAGCAGTACTTC. Amino acids: CASSQIAGSSYEQYF.

The chain recombines TRBV7-2 with TRBJ1-2, with 7 bases fitting TRBD1. J lost 6 bases, V lost 5 bases, and 12 bases had no gene match. There are 15 residues in the CDR3. Germline values: CDR1 SGHTA, CDR2 FQGNSA. The CDR3 here is CASSQTGAKIDGYTF. As DNA, the CDR3 is TGTGCCAGCAGCCAAACAGGGGCAAAGATTGATGGCTACACCTTC.

This sequence joins TRBV6-1 and TRBJ2-1; unclear D gene. The germline V and J ends were trimmed by 8 bases and 7 bases, with 18 bases remaining between them. Germline V gene lookup returns CDR1 MNHNS and CDR2 SASEGT. This CDR3 has 14 residues. The CDR3 region is CASLTRFGLNEQFF. In DNA form, the CDR3 reads TGTGCCAGCTTGACTCGATTTGGGTTAAATGAGCAGTTCTTC.

The genes are TRBV4-1 and TRBJ2-7, with 13 nucleotides matching TRBD2. The CDR3 length is 16 residues. The junction had 2 bases not matched to a gene; V was cut back by 1 base and J by 2 bases. Germline CDR1 is MGHRA and CDR2 is YSYEKL. The CDR3: CASSQGTSGGPYEQYF. CDR3 in DNA: TGCGCCAGCAGCCAAGGGACTAGCGGGGGCCCCTACGAGCAGTACTTC.

Concerning this clone: As the CDR3 is not closed by the conserved phenylalanine or tryptophan, this likely results from a read error. V usage is TRBV6-4 and J usage is TRBJ1-5; 10 bases map to TRBD1. CDR1 is MRHNA and CDR2 is SNTAGT in the germline V gene. With 6 bases clipped from V and 6 bases from J, the junction kept 5 bases outside the gene matches. CDR3 length equals 14 residues. CDR3 DNA sequence: TGTGCCAGCAGGGAAGGGACAGGGGCTCAGCCCCAGCATGTT. Encoded protein: CASREGTGAQPQHV.

There are a few counts of this clone. The chain couples TRBV9 to TRBJ2-5, with TRBD2 matching 7 bases. The CDR3 spans 14 residues. Germline CDR1 and CDR2: SGDLS and YYNGEE. The ends lost 4 bases at V and 7 bases at J; junction bases unmatched: 10. CDR3 in amino acids: CASSPGGGPTTQYF. The CDR3 DNA sequence: TGTGCCAGCAGCCCCGGCGGGGGACCCACGACCCAGTACTTC.

The chain joins TRBV6-1 to TRBJ1-1, with TRBD1 as a possible D gene (6 bases). This CDR3 contains 12 residues. With 2 bases removed from V and 10 bases from J, the gap between germline ends came to 11 bases. In germline, CDR1 is MNHNS, CDR2 SASEGT. The CDR3 sequence: CASSELRGGAFF. CDR3 nucleotides: TGTGCCAGCAGTGAATTGAGGGGGGGAGCTTTCTTT.

The chain combines TRBV6-5 with TRBJ1-6; 8 bases are a match to TRBD1. The CDR3 totals 15 residues. The junction had 6 bases not matched to a gene; V was cut back by 2 bases and J by 9 bases. The germline gives CDR1 MNHEY, CDR2 SVGAGI. CDR3 coding DNA: TGTGCCAGCAGTTACCGAGACAGGGGACCTTCACCCCTCCACTTT. It specifies CASSYRDRGPSPLHF.

A few counts support this clone. This sequence joins TRBV7-9 and TRBJ2-7; D may be TRBD1 (6 bases). In germline, CDR1 is SEHNR, CDR2 FQNEAQ (reference sequence). V lost 4 bases to trimming and J lost 3 bases, with 16 bases between them. The CDR3 has 15 amino acids. In DNA form, the CDR3 reads TGTGCCAGCAGCTGGTATCCGGAACAGGGCTACGAGCAGTACTTC. It specifies CASSWYPEQGYEQYF.

This chain links TRBV4-2 with TRBJ2-1; D perhaps matches TRBD2 (6 bases). V lost 3 bases and J 11 bases, leaving 14 bases between the germline ends. CDR1 and CDR2 from the germline V gene are LGHNA and YNFKEQ. The CDR3 contains 13 residues. CDR3 sequence: CASSQDPGLQQFF. The CDR3 DNA sequence: TGTGCCAGCAGCCAGGACCCGGGACTTCAGCAGTTCTTC.

The chain joins TRBV4-1 to TRBJ1-5; 8 nucleotides match TRBD1. The CDR3 consists of 16 residues. Trimming cost V 3 bases and J 5 bases; bases outside gene matches: 9. Germline lookup yields CDR1 MGHRA and CDR2 YSYEKL. CDR3 residues: CASSQNGQGGDQPQHF. For the CDR3, the DNA is TGCGCCAGCAGCCAGAACGGACAGGGAGGAGATCAGCCCCAGCATTTT.

This clone has just a few counts. The chain has TRBV5-1 and TRBJ1-6; D not resolved. V gave up 5 bases and J gave up 12 bases, with 24 bases separating them. CDR1 and CDR2 from the germline V gene are SGHRS and YFSETQ. The CDR3 is 16 amino acids. The CDR3 sequence is CASSFGVGGDDLPLHF. The CDR3 DNA reads as TGCGCCAGCAGTTTTGGGGTAGGAGGAGACGACTTACCCCTCCACTTT.

This clone turned up a few times. V is TRBV2 and J is TRBJ1-5; the D is unclear. The CDR3 is 15 amino acids. Trimming pared 4 bases from V and 2 bases from J, leaving 12 bases between. Germline V gives CDR1 SNHLY, CDR2 FYNNEI. DNA of the CDR3: TGTGCCAGCAGTGGAAATCTGAGGGGCAATCAGCCCCAGCATTTT. It encodes CASSGNLRGNQPQHF.

The chain carries TRBV30 and TRBJ1-2; D uncertain. The V gene's germline CDR1 is GTSNPN and CDR2 SVGIG (reference sequence). The V gene lost 2 bases and the J gene lost 7 bases, with 17 bases spanning the gap. This CDR3 has 14 residues. In DNA, the CDR3 is TGTGCCTGGAGTACTCACCCGGCGGGTGCTGGCTACACCTTC. Amino acid sequence: CAWSTHPAGAGYTF.

V and J are TRBV5-1 and TRBJ2-7; 7 positions match TRBD1. Germline V gives CDR1 SGHRS, CDR2 YFSETQ. Losses at the gene ends were 4 bases for V and 2 bases for J; bases not matched to a gene: 6. The CDR3 sequence is 14 residues long. CDR3 amino acids: CASSQNRGPYEQYF. Here the CDR3 DNA reads TGCGCCAGCAGCCAGAACAGGGGACCCTACGAGCAGTACTTC. Combining the CDR3 with reference TRBV5-1 and TRBJ2-7 gives the whole variable domain KAGVTQTPRYLIKTRGQQVTLSCSPISGHRSVSWYQQTPGQGLQFLFEYFSETQRNKGNFPGRFSGRQFSNSRSEMNVSTLELGDSALYLCASSQNRGPYEQYFGPGTRLTVT.

The chain uses TRBV5-4 and TRBJ2-1, with TRBD2 matching over 8 bases. This CDR3 comprises 15 residues. Germline values: CDR1 SGHNT, CDR2 YYREEE (reference sequence). J gave up 4 bases and V 2 bases, and 5 bases lay outside the gene matches. The CDR3 DNA reads TGTGCCAGCAGCTTAAGAAGCGGGGGATACAATGAGCAGTTCTTC. This codes for CASSLRSGGYNEQFF.

The rearrangement links TRBV11-1 to TRBJ1-6, with a weak D call TRBD1 (6 bases). Trimming removed 6 bases from V and 5 bases from J, with 11 bases in between. This CDR3 comprises 14 residues. Per germline, CDR1 SGHAT and CDR2 FQDESV (reference sequence). The CDR3, as DNA: TGTGCCAGCAGTTTCAGGGGCAATAATTCACCCCTCCACTTT. The encoded protein is CASSFRGNNSPLHF.

The chain carries TRBV2 and TRBJ1-5, with 8 nucleotides matching TRBD1. This CDR3 has 15 amino acids. J was trimmed by 6 bases and V by 6 bases; bases with no gene match: 10. Germline CDR1 is SNHLY and CDR2 is FYNNEI. CDR3 DNA sequence: TGTGCCAGCAGCCACTACAGGGGGTCTAGTCAGCCCCAGCATTTT. Residues: CASSHYRGSSQPQHF. Using reference TRBV2 and TRBJ1-5 for the parts outside the CDR3, the full variable domain is EPEVTQTPSHQVTQMGQEVILRCVPISNHLYFYWYRQILGQKVEFLVSFYNNEISEKSEIFDDQFSVERPDGSNFTLKIRSTKLEDSAMYFCASSHYRGSSQPQHFGDGTRLSIL.

This chain uses TRBV6-5 with TRBJ2-3; D uncertain. Germline V CDR1 and CDR2: MNHEY, SVGAGI. The CDR3 is 13 amino acids. V was pared by 0 bases and J by 5 bases, with 6 bases between. The CDR3 loop is CASSYSERDTQYF. In DNA form, the CDR3 reads TGTGCCAGCAGTTACTCTGAGAGAGATACGCAGTATTTT.

J is TRBJ2-7 and V is TRBV4-1, with 9 nucleotides matching TRBD2. The germline gives CDR1 MGHRA, CDR2 YSYEKL. V was pared by 1 base and J by 3 bases, with 10 bases of the junction left unmatched. This CDR3 is built from 17 residues. CDR3 sequence: CASSQGLAGQGNYEQYF. The CDR3 nucleotides are TGCGCCAGCAGCCAAGGGCTAGCGGGACAAGGAAACTACGAGCAGTACTTC.

This clone was detected only a few times. The genes are TRBV6-1 and TRBJ2-7; 7 bases agree with TRBD1. Unmatched junction bases numbered 10, after V lost 7 bases and J lost 7 bases. Germline loops: CDR1 MNHNS, CDR2 SASEGT. CDR3 size: 13 residues. The CDR3 loop is CASITGASLEQYF. CDR3 nucleotide sequence: TGTGCCAGCATTACAGGGGCTTCGTTGGAGCAGTACTTC.

V gene TRBV25-1 combines with J gene TRBJ2-3; 10 bases are a match to TRBD2. Trimming took 5 bases from V and 15 from J; bases not matched to a gene: 11. This CDR3 comprises 13 residues. Per germline, CDR1 MGHDK and CDR2 SYGVNS. In DNA, the CDR3 is TGTGCCAGCAGTAGGACTAGCGGATTCGGGGTCTATTTT. Protein sequence: CASSRTSGFGVYF.

The V and J genes are TRBV11-3 and TRBJ1-1; perhaps TRBD1 as D (5 bases). Per germline, CDR1 SGHNT and CDR2 YENEEA. Trimming removed 2 bases from V and 1 base from J, with 8 bases in between. The CDR3 spans 14 residues. CDR3 DNA sequence: TGTGCCAGCAGCTTACCAGGGCCGAACACTGAAGCTTTCTTT. This codes for CASSLPGPNTEAFF.

Only a few counts were recorded for this clone. V and J are TRBV10-1 and TRBJ1-4, with TRBD1 matching 9 bases. The CDR3 length is 16 residues. CDR1 is WNHNN and CDR2 is SYGVQD in the germline V gene (reference sequence). The V and J ends lost 3 bases and 8 bases, in that order; junction bases with no gene match: 10. DNA of the CDR3: TGCGCCAGCAGTGATAAACCGGGACAGGGAGGGGAAAAACTGTTTTTT. The encoded protein is CASSDKPGQGGEKLFF.

This chain connects TRBV6-5 to TRBJ1-5; 7 nucleotides match TRBD1. Germline V gene data show CDR1 as MNHEY and CDR2 as SVGAGI. V shed 6 bases, J shed 4 bases, and the junction held 9 bases outside the gene matches. CDR3 length equals 15 residues. The CDR3 DNA reads as TGTGCCAGCAGCCGCGACAGGGTAGGAAATCAGCCCCAGCATTTT. It specifies CASSRDRVGNQPQHF.

V gene TRBV7-2 combines with J gene TRBJ1-3; D is unclear. V shed 8 bases and J shed 0 bases, with 8 bases lying between them. Germline CDR1 reads SGHTA; CDR2 reads FQGNSA. The CDR3 has 13 residues. The CDR3 DNA is TGTGCCAGCGCGTCGAACTCTGGAAACACCATATATTTT. Translating gives CASASNSGNTIYF.

The V and J genes are TRBV2 and TRBJ2-5; a possible D gene is TRBD2 (7 bases). CDR1 SNHLY and CDR2 FYNNEI come from the germline V gene. V lost 6 bases and J lost 2, with 16 bases in between. The CDR3 is made up of 15 amino acids. The chain's CDR3 is CASSLTGGGQETQYF. For the CDR3, the DNA is TGTGCCAGCAGCCTAACGGGGGGCGGGCAAGAGACCCAGTACTTC.

The gene calls are TRBV2 and TRBJ1-1, with 8 bases matching TRBD1. Trimming removed 8 bases from V and 6 bases from J; junction bases left unmatched: 8. From germline, CDR1 is SNHLY and CDR2 FYNNEI. The CDR3 spans 13 residues. The CDR3 loop reads CASGLDRDSEAFF. The CDR3 coding sequence is TGTGCCAGCGGCCTGGACAGGGATTCTGAAGCTTTCTTT.